Each of the 4 T cell receptor beta chains below was sequenced from the same sample in a study of blood T cell repertoires in COVID-19. Sequencing used immunoSEQ multiplex PCR; TCRdb keeps in-frame clones, though not all of them. The sample lists roughly 130,000 clones, under 95% occurring once. The material sequenced was peripheral blood. Source of these receptors: a middle-aged man with active COVID-19.

This clone was counted a single time. The chain carries TRBV7-9 and TRBJ1-3; the D is unclear. The CDR3 has 16 residues. The germline gives CDR1 SEHNR, CDR2 FQNEAQ (reference sequence). Trimming removed 1 base from V and 2 bases from J, with 12 bases in between. The CDR3 DNA reads as TGTGCCAGCAGCTTAGGCTTGAGAGAGGCTGGAAACACCATATATTTT. The encoded protein is CASSLGLREAGNTIYF. Drawing the rest from reference TRBV7-9 and TRBJ1-3, the complete variable domain is DTGVSQNPRHKITKRGQNVTFRCDPISEHNRLYWYRQTLGQGPEFLTYFQNEAQLEKSRLLSDRFSAERPKGSFSTLEIQRTEQGDSAMYLCASSLGLREAGNTIYFGEGSWLTVV.

The chain combines TRBV27 with TRBJ2-7, with 12 bases that match TRBD1. The CDR3 is 13 residues long. Germline CDR1 MNHEY, CDR2 SMNVEV (reference sequence). Trimming took 9 bases from V and 4 from J; bases not matched to a gene: 4. DNA for the CDR3: TGTGCCAGTTGGGACAGGGGGCTATACGAGCAGTACTTC. Protein product: CASWDRGLYEQYF.

This chain joins TRBV7-9 and TRBJ1-4; D not certain. This CDR3 spans 15 amino acids. V dropped 5 bases and J dropped 4 bases, with 14 bases sitting between them. Germline V gene lookup returns CDR1 SEHNR and CDR2 FQNEAQ (reference sequence). The DNA for the CDR3 is TGTGCCAGCAGCCATGGGGAGCACTTTAATGAAAAACTGTTTTTT. It yields the protein CASSHGEHFNEKLFF.

This rearrangement joins TRBV9 to TRBJ1-4; TRBD1 matches at 8 bases. Losses at the gene ends were 3 bases for V and 0 bases for J; bases not matched to a gene: 4. In germline, CDR1 is SGDLS, CDR2 YYNGEE. This CDR3 region has 16 residues. This CDR3 reads CASSARTGTTNEKLFF. In DNA form, the CDR3 reads TGTGCCAGCAGCGCCCGGACAGGGACAACTAATGAAAAACTGTTTTTT.